Listed below are T cell receptor beta chains from one sample, sequenced in a study of cytomegalovirus exposure and HLA in healthy donors. Sequencing used immunoSEQ multiplex PCR; TCRdb keeps in-frame clones, though not all of them. The sample has about 110,000 clones; roughly 72% are singletons. Sample: PBMCs. The receptors originated from a middle-aged woman in good health and CMV-seropositive. Both conserved end residues are part of each CDR3. A D gene is named only where the DNA matches it firmly. Size is omitted from some rows. Given values are once, few, many or a class for expanded clones.

>.|TRBV6-4|TRBJ2-2|.
TGTGCCAGCACACCGGACAGCACCGGGGAGCTGTTTTTT
CASTPDSTGELFF
>TRBD1|TRBV2|TRBJ1-1|.
TGTGCCAGCAGTTGGACAGGGAACACTGAAGCTTTCTTT
CASSWTGNTEAFF
>.|TRBV5-6|TRBJ1-2|.
TGTGCCAGCAGCTTCTGGGAGTCCTATGGCTACACCTTC
CASSFWESYGYTF
>.|TRBV13|TRBJ2-7|.
TGTGCCAGCAGCGCCAGACAGTACGAGCAGTACTTC
CASSARQYEQYF
>TRBD2|TRBV9|TRBJ2-1|.
TGTGCCAGCAGCGTAGTACTAGCGGAGGGCGATGAGCAGTTCTTC
CASSVVLAEGDEQFF
>.|TRBV2|TRBJ2-3|.
TGTGCCAGCAGTGTCGCGTCTACTAGCACAGATACGCAGTATTTT
CASSVASTSTDTQYF
>.|TRBV13|TRBJ2-5|.
TGTGCCAGCAGCTCAAGATTAGCGGAGCTCGCAGGAGAGACCCAGTACTTC
CASSSRLAELAGETQYF
>.|TRBV14|TRBJ1-2|.
TGTGCCAGCAGCCAAGATCGGGGTTATTATGGCTACACCTTC
CASSQDRGYYGYTF
>.|TRBV30|TRBJ2-3|.
TGTGCCTGGAGCGCAGGGGGAGGAGGAGATACGCAGTATTTT
CAWSAGGGGDTQYF
>TRBD2|TRBV6-6|TRBJ2-1|.
TGTGCCAGCAGCCTGAATAGCGGGGGGCTAAATGAGCAGTTCTTC
CASSLNSGGLNEQFF
>.|TRBV11-3|TRBJ1-1|.
TGTGCCAGCAGCTTAGTGGGGGAGGGGACTGAAGCTTTCTTT
CASSLVGEGTEAFF
>TRBD2|TRBV29-1|TRBJ2-5|few
TGCAGCGTTGATGGGCTAGCGGGAGGGCCTGAGACCCAGTACTTC
CSVDGLAGGPETQYF
>TRBD2|TRBV11-3|TRBJ2-7|.
TGTGCCAGCAGCTTGAGGCTAGCGGGAGGGCCCTACGAGCAGTACTTC
CASSLRLAGGPYEQYF
>TRBD1|TRBV30|TRBJ1-6|.
TGTGCCTTCACCCGGGACAGGGAAGGCTCACCCCTCCACTTT
CAFTRDREGSPLHF
>TRBD1|TRBV15|TRBJ1-5|.
TGTGCCACCAGACAGGGGAATCAGCCCCAGCATTTT
CATRQGNQPQHF
>TRBD1|TRBV11-3|TRBJ2-7|.
TGTGCCAGCAGCTTAAGGACAGGGGGTTACGAGCAGTACTTC
CASSLRTGGYEQYF
>TRBD2|TRBV29-1|TRBJ2-3|.
TGCAGCGTTGAAGAGGTGGGGAGGGGAGATACGCAGTATTTT
CSVEEVGRGDTQYF
>.|TRBV5-5|TRBJ2-7|few
TGTGCCAGCAGGGAGGCGCAGCACACCTTTTCCTACGAGCAGTACTTC
CASREAQHTFSYEQYF
>.|TRBV7-9|TRBJ2-1|few
TGTGCCAGCAGCCCCCGGGTCCGAAGATTCTTC
CASSPRVRRFF
>TRBD2|TRBV4-2|TRBJ2-1|.
TGTGCCAGCAGCCAACTGACTAGCGGGGCATACAATGAGCAGTTCTTC
CASSQLTSGAYNEQFF
>.|TRBV29-1|TRBJ1-2|.
TGCAGCGTTGAAGAAGCCGCAGGGATCCACTATGGCTACACCTTC
CSVEEAAGIHYGYTF
>TRBD2|TRBV5-1|TRBJ2-5|.
TGCGCCAGCAAACTAGCGCCTTTAGAGACCCAGTACTTC
CASKLAPLETQYF
>.|TRBV4-2|TRBJ1-2|.
TGTGCCAGCAGCCAAGAGCGGGCTCATAACTATGGCTACACCTTC
CASSQERAHNYGYTF